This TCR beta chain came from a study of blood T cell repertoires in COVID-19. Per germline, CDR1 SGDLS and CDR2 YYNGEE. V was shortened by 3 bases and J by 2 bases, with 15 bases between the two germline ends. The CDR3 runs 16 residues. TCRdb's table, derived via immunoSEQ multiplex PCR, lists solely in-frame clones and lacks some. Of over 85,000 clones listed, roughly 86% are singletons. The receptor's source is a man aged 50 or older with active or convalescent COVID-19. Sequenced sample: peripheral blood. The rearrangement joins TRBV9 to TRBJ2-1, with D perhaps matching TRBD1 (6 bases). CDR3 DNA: TGTGCCAGCAGCGCCGGACAGACCTTGGCCTACAATGAGCAGTTCTTC. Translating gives CASSAGQTLAYNEQFF.